This record looks at one T cell receptor beta chain sequence and its context. The sample originates from a study of blood T cell repertoires in COVID-19. Study at large: COVID-19 samples collected from the United States, Italy and Spain covered acute and convalescent phases. PBMCs, B-cell-depleted T cells, or T cells provided the cDNA or gDNA that made up the material.

Per the original data handling: Reference gene primers were amplified, and this amplification served to estimate nucleated cell counts. The table came from immunoSEQ multiplex PCR; TCRdb's copy has only in-frame clones and leaves some out. Clonal size and the V and J genes are those of that table, whereas D and trimming came from the DNA. This repertoire shows roughly 130,000 clones, under 80% found once; its top ten account for around 12%. The CDR3 sequence is 14 residues long. The germline CDR1 and CDR2 sequences are KGHSH and LQKENI. V was trimmed by 5 bases and J by 6 bases, leaving 16 bases between them.

The chain has TRBV18 and TRBJ2-5, with D perhaps TRBD2 (5 bases). This TCR was sampled from a man older than 75 with acute or convalescent COVID-19. The sequencing input was peripheral blood. The CDR3 DNA is TGTGCCAGCTCAAGCCCGAGGGAAGAGAAGACCCAGTACTTC. Amino acids: CASSSPREEKTQYF. Full variable domain (remainder filled in from reference TRBV18 and TRBJ2-5): NAGVMQNPRHLVRRRGQEARLRCSPMKGHSHVYWYRQLPEEGLKFMVYLQKENIIDESGMPKERFSAEFPKEGPSILRIQQVVRGDSAAYFCASSSPREEKTQYFGPGTRLLVL.